The TCR beta chain described here comes from a study of T cell responses to AZD1222 COVID-19 vaccine. Concerning this clone: The antigen is undetermined.

General study results and limits: The sample set comprised mostly white British donors with more females, and clonal diversity was possibly underestimated. The breadth and depth of Spike-specific TCRs increased once two AZD1222 doses had been given. There were repertoire samples only from the period after the peak T cell response. Vaccine-related CD4 TCRs covered spike, predominating at 160-218 and 743-854.

Produced via immunoSEQ multiplex PCR; TCRdb's table is partial and in-frame only. The table has 95,000 to 150,000 clones, over 75% seen once. The CDR3 covers 15 residues. CDR1 and CDR2 (germline): LNHDA, SQIVND (reference sequence). V shed 4 bases, J shed 6 bases, and the junction held 7 bases outside the gene matches. This chain links TRBV19 with TRBJ2-7, with TRBD1 matching 12 bases. The source is an adult in good health. This sample comprised peripheral blood, obtained on day 0 of AZD1222 vaccination. For the CDR3, the DNA is TGTGCCAGTAGTACGGGGGACAGGGGGCTTGTCGAGCAGTACTTC. This sequence encodes CASSTGDRGLVEQYF.